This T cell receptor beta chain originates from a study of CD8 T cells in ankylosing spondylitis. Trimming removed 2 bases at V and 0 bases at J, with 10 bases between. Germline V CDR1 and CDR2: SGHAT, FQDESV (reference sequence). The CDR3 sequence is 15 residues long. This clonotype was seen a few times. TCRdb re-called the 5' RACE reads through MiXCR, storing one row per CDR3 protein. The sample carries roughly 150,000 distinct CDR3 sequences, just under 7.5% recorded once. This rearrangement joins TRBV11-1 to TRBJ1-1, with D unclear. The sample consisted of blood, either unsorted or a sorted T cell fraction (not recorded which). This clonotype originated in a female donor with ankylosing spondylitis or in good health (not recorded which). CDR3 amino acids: CASSLISALNTEAFF. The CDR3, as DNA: TGTGCCAGCAGCTTAATCTCGGCCTTGAACACTGAAGCTTTCTTT.